One and the same sample provided the 27 T cell receptor beta chains below, sequenced in a study of response to subunit inactivated influenza vaccine. TCRdb independently ran MiXCR on the RT-PCR reads; one entry per CDR3 protein. Of approximately 570,000 distinct CDR3 sequences in the sample, 6.5% to 8% were seen once. Sequenced here: PBMCs from blood, sampled roughly 24 months after vaccination. These receptors were taken from a man aged 50 to 75 who received an inactivated influenza vaccine.

This clonotype was seen more than once but under ten times. The CDR3 here is CASRRQGAREQYF. CDR3 sequence (DNA): TGTGCCAGCAGGCGACAGGGGGCGCGAGAGCAGTACTTC. This chain links TRBV28 with TRBJ2-7, with 10 bases that match TRBD1. The germline gives CDR1 MDHEN, CDR2 SYDVKM. The CDR3 sequence is 13 residues long. Losses at the gene ends were 6 bases for V and 7 bases for J; bases not matched to a gene: 6.

This chain connects TRBV20-1 to TRBJ1-2; 7 nucleotides agree with TRBD1. The V and J ends lost 5 bases and 4 bases, in that order; junction bases with no gene match: 7. CDR1 is DFQATT and CDR2 is SNEGSKA in the germline V gene (reference sequence). CDR3 length: 13 residues. In nucleotides, the CDR3 is TGCAGTGCTTGGGAAGGGGGCGCCTATGGCTACACCTTC. Residues: CSAWEGGAYGYTF.

In this sample, this clonotype turned up a few times. This chain joins TRBV7-9 and TRBJ1-2; D not certain. Per germline, CDR1 SEHNR and CDR2 FQNEAQ (reference sequence). V was pared by 5 bases and J by 8 bases, with 6 bases between. The CDR3 has 10 residues. CDR3 coding DNA: TGTGCCAGCAGCCCCAACGGCTACACCTTC. Translated: CASSPNGYTF.

This clonotype has a count of ten or more. The chain joins TRBV6-5 to TRBJ1-6; a weak D match, TRBD1 (5 bases). CDR1 is MNHEY, CDR2 SVGAGI, per germline. Trimming pared 0 bases from V and 5 bases from J, leaving 8 bases between. CDR3 length: 15 amino acids. The CDR3 loop is CASSYSGHDNSPLHF. The CDR3 coding sequence is TGTGCCAGCAGTTACTCGGGGCACGATAATTCACCCCTCCACTTT.

This clonotype was seen more than once but under ten times. V is TRBV7-9 and J is TRBJ2-5; the D gene is possibly TRBD1 (5 bases). Germline loops: CDR1 SEHNR, CDR2 FQNEAQ (reference sequence). Trimming took off 2 bases at V and 2 bases at J, with 18 bases between the two ends. The CDR3 has 17 residues. The CDR3 loop reads CASSLFPSGPAQETQYF. The CDR3 DNA reads as TGTGCCAGCAGCTTATTTCCGTCAGGGCCCGCTCAAGAGACCCAGTACTTC.

This clonotype has just a few counts. The CDR3 here is CSVDDRPQGCSEKLFF. CDR3 nucleotide sequence: TGCAGCGTAGATGACCGACCACAGGGGTGTAGTGAAAAACTGTTTTTT. The chain links TRBV29-1 to TRBJ1-4, with TRBD1 matching over 7 bases. Germline values: CDR1 SQVTM, CDR2 ANQGSEA. The CDR3 has 16 residues. After removal of 6 bases from V and 7 bases from J, the junction contained 17 bases not matched to a gene.

This chain connects TRBV6-2 or TRBV6-3 to TRBJ2-1, with D perhaps TRBD1 (6 bases). CDR3 size: 15 residues. V was clipped by 2 bases and J by 9 bases, with 17 bases between them. Germline V CDR1 and CDR2: MNHEY, SVGEGT. CDR3 sequence reads: CASSYPGTRDGEQFF. Written as DNA, the CDR3 is TGTGCCAGCAGTTACCCCGGGACAAGGGATGGTGAGCAGTTCTTC.

This clonotype was recorded many times. The chain combines TRBV7-9 with TRBJ2-1, with D perhaps TRBD1 or TRBD2 (6 bases each). Germline CDR1 SEHNR, CDR2 FQNEAQ (reference sequence). The CDR3 is 16 amino acids. V lost 4 bases to trimming and J lost 4 bases, with 17 bases between them. The CDR3 DNA follows: TGTGCCAGCAGCTACCCGCGCGGGACAACTTACAATGAGCAGTTCTTC. This encodes CASSYPRGTTYNEQFF.

This clonotype has more than one count but fewer than ten. The chain couples TRBV6-1 to TRBJ2-2; no clear D. V lost 7 bases and J 6 bases, leaving 12 bases between the germline ends. Looked up from germline, CDR1 is MNHNS and CDR2 is SASEGT. CDR3 size: 13 residues. The CDR3 coding sequence is TGTGCCAGCATCCGATCCCGAGCCGGGGAGCTGTTTTTT. It encodes CASIRSRAGELFF.

This clonotype turned up a few times. The chain carries TRBV20-1 and TRBJ2-1, with TRBD2 matching over 9 bases. Germline V gene sequence: CDR1 DFQATT, CDR2 SNEGSKA (reference sequence). Trimming removed 7 bases from V and 7 bases from J; junction bases left unmatched: 11. The CDR3 contains 14 residues. CDR3 coding DNA: TGCAGTGATGAGAGCGGGAGGCACGGTAATGAGCAGTTCTTC. It translates to CSDESGRHGNEQFF.

This rearrangement joins TRBV5-1 to TRBJ1-1, with TRBD1 matching over 8 bases. The CDR3 covers 14 residues. CDR1 and CDR2 from the germline V gene are SGHRS and YFSETQ. Germline trimming cut 6 bases from V and 4 bases from J; bases unmatched to any gene: 8. CDR3 loop: CASTSQGAVTEAFF. The DNA of the CDR3 is TGCGCCAGCACATCTCAGGGGGCTGTCACTGAAGCTTTCTTT.

The rearrangement links TRBV29-1 to TRBJ2-5; D is perhaps TRBD1 (6 bases). The CDR3 length is 13 residues. Germline lookup yields CDR1 SQVTM and CDR2 ANQGSEA. V was clipped by 5 bases and J by 1 base, with 11 bases between them. This CDR3 is CSVTGISQETQYF. CDR3 sequence (DNA): TGCAGCGTTACAGGGATTAGCCAAGAGACCCAGTACTTC.

With respect to this clonotype: Because the CDR3 is missing its conserved closing phenylalanine or tryptophan, this is likely a read error. The chain is built from TRBV20-1 and TRBJ1-5; D remains ambiguous. The germline gives CDR1 DFQATT, CDR2 SNEGSKA (reference sequence). V was clipped by 0 bases and J by 6 bases, with 21 bases between them. The CDR3 is 17 residues long. The DNA of the CDR3 is TGCAGTGCTAGAGATGAAAAAGGGAGGGCCTCCTTTCAGCCCCAGCATTAT. It codes for CSARDEKGRASFQPQHY.

The chain employs TRBV6-2 or TRBV6-3 and TRBJ2-3; D not certain. Germline CDR1 reads MNHEY; CDR2 reads SVGEGT. Trimming removed 11 bases from V and 2 bases from J, with 14 bases in between. This CDR3 spans 13 amino acids. DNA for the CDR3: TGTGCCCCCCGCCCCTCGGACACAGATACGCAGTATTTT. Its protein is CAPRPSDTDTQYF.

This clonotype has only a few counts. The rearrangement links TRBV5-1 to TRBJ2-2, with D maybe TRBD2 (6 bases). Germline lookup yields CDR1 SGHRS and CDR2 YFSETQ. CDR3 length: 14 residues. The V end was cut by 0 bases, the J end by 4 bases, with 7 bases between. CDR3: CASSLGTTTGELFF. CDR3 nucleotide sequence: TGCGCCAGCAGCTTGGGGACTACCACCGGGGAGCTGTTTTTT.

The table lists this clonotype with many counts. This chain joins TRBV10-3 and TRBJ2-5; D may be TRBD2 (7 bases). V lost 8 bases, J lost 4 bases, and 17 bases lay in between. Germline CDR1 ENHRY, CDR2 SYGVKD. The CDR3 sequence is 14 residues long. The DNA for the CDR3 is TGTGCCATCGGCCTGGGGGGGCTTCGAGAGACCCAGTACTTC. It specifies CAIGLGGLRETQYF.

The J gene is TRBJ1-1, the V gene TRBV7-9; the D is unclear. The CDR3 covers 14 residues. The V end lost 3 bases, the J end lost 0 bases, and 8 bases lay between the germline ends. Germline V gene data show CDR1 as SEHNR and CDR2 as FQNEAQ (reference sequence). The CDR3 coding sequence is TGTGCCAGCAGCTTCAGCGGTCTGAACACTGAAGCTTTCTTT. It is translated as CASSFSGLNTEAFF.

The table lists this clonotype with many counts. The V gene is TRBV12-3 or TRBV12-4, the J gene TRBJ1-5; 7 bases agree with TRBD1. The trim removed 6 bases at V and 6 bases at J, leaving 5 bases unmatched. The CDR3 is made up of 13 amino acids. The CDR3 protein is CASREQGSQPQHF. CDR3 DNA sequence: TGTGCCAGCAGGGAACAGGGGAGTCAGCCCCAGCATTTT.

This clonotype has ten or more counts. The rearrangement uses TRBV6-4 and TRBJ2-1; 8 nucleotides align to TRBD2. The CDR3 loop spans 14 amino acids. Looked up from germline, CDR1 is MRHNA and CDR2 is SNTAGT. V shed 1 base and J 6 bases; nucleotides not matched to a gene: 2. DNA of the CDR3: TGTGCCAGCAGTGACTGGGGACTAGGCAATGAGCAGTTCTTC. It encodes CASSDWGLGNEQFF.

In its sample, this clonotype was seen a few times. The CDR3 nucleotides read TGTGCCAGCAGCTTAGCGACAGCTAGAGAAGAGACCCAGTACTTC. It yields the protein CASSLATAREETQYF. The V and J genes are TRBV7-2 and TRBJ2-5; D might be TRBD1 (5 bases). Trimming cost V 0 bases and J 3 bases, with 11 bases left between them. Per germline, CDR1 SGHTA and CDR2 FQGNSA. The CDR3 consists of 15 residues.

This clonotype was found a few times. V gene TRBV7-8 combines with J gene TRBJ1-2; D unresolved. The CDR3 spans 12 residues. Germline loops: CDR1 SGHVS, CDR2 FQNEAQ. Trimming removed 6 bases at V and 3 bases at J, with 8 bases between. This chain's CDR3 is CASRSSDYGYTF. The CDR3 bases are TGTGCCAGCAGGAGCTCGGACTATGGCTACACCTTC. Supplemented by reference TRBV7-8 and TRBJ1-2, the full variable domain reads GAGVSQSPRYKVAKRGQDVALRCDPISGHVSLFWYQQALGQGPEFLTYFQNEAQLDKSGLPSDRFFAERPEGSVSTLKIQRTQQEDSAVYLCASRSSDYGYTFGSGTRLTVV.

This clonotype was counted ten times or more. CDR3 DNA sequence: TGTGCCATCACTACCCAAGCTGGGGCGGATACGCAGTATTTT. Its translation is CAITTQAGADTQYF. This rearrangement joins TRBV10-3 to TRBJ2-3, with D possibly matching TRBD1 (5 bases). Trimming left V 7 bases short and J 6 bases short, with 17 bases between. The V gene's germline CDR1 is ENHRY and CDR2 SYGVKD. This CDR3 is built from 14 residues.

This clonotype was found many times. The chain couples TRBV9 to TRBJ1-2; unclear D gene. This CDR3 region has 13 residues. Germline V CDR1 and CDR2: SGDLS, YYNGEE. Trimming removed 5 bases from V and 8 bases from J, with 16 bases in between. The CDR3: CASSEDGPGGYTF. In DNA form, the CDR3 reads TGTGCCAGCAGTGAAGACGGTCCGGGGGGCTACACCTTC.

This clonotype was recorded a few times. The chain carries TRBV29-1 and TRBJ2-2; the match to TRBD1 covers 9 bases. In germline, CDR1 is SQVTM, CDR2 ANQGSEA. The V gene end was trimmed by 3 bases and the J gene end by 6 bases; junction bases not matched to a gene: 2. CDR3 size: 13 residues. The CDR3 protein is CSVDRTGAGELFF. The DNA for the CDR3 is TGCAGCGTTGATAGGACAGGGGCCGGGGAGCTGTTTTTT.

The chain recombines TRBV14 with TRBJ2-4; the D is unclear. Between the trimmed V and J ends, which lost 0 bases and 0 bases, there was a span of 9 bases. Germline CDR1 and CDR2: SGHDN and FVKESK. CDR3 size: 16 residues. CDR3 sequence: CASSQDHRLAKNIQYF. DNA for the CDR3: TGTGCCAGCAGCCAAGACCACCGTTTAGCCAAAAACATTCAGTACTTC.

This clonotype appeared a few times. The CDR3 DNA reads TGTGCCAGCACAGCGGATGCCTCCTACAATGAGCAGTTCTTC. Protein product: CASTADASYNEQFF. The chain links TRBV9 to TRBJ2-1, with D perhaps TRBD2 (5 bases). The germline gives CDR1 SGDLS, CDR2 YYNGEE. The CDR3 is 14 amino acids. V was cut by 6 bases and J by 0 bases, with 10 bases left in between. Full variable domain (outside the CDR3, taken from reference TRBV9 and TRBJ2-1): DSGVTQTPKHLITATGQRVTLRCSPRSGDLSVYWYQQSLDQGLQFLIQYYNGEERAKGNILERFSAQQFPDLHSELNLSSLELGDSALYFCASTADASYNEQFFGPGTRLTVL.

This chain connects TRBV24-1 to TRBJ2-1, with 10 bases fitting TRBD1. The trim removed 3 bases at V and 2 bases at J, leaving 3 bases unmatched. CDR3 length: 16 residues. Germline CDR1 and CDR2: KGHDR and SFDVKD. CDR3 sequence reads: CATSDVGTGAYNEQFF. In DNA form, the CDR3 reads TGTGCCACCAGTGATGTTGGGACAGGGGCCTACAATGAGCAGTTCTTC.